Presented here are 20 T cell receptor beta chains from one specimen sequenced in a study of T cell responses to AZD1222 COVID-19 vaccine. Assay: immunoSEQ multiplex PCR; the TCRdb copy retains only in-frame clones and omits some. This table holds 55,000 to 90,000 clones, around four fifths found once. The sample consisted of peripheral blood, taken on day 0 of AZD1222 vaccination. These receptors came from an adult in good health.

A single count supports this clone. CDR3 DNA sequence: TGTGCCAGTAGTACCATTGGCACGACAGGGCCGAGCACTGAAGCTTTCTTT. Its translation is CASSTIGTTGPSTEAFF. The chain employs TRBV19 and TRBJ1-1; 7 bases agree with TRBD1. This CDR3 is 17 amino acids long. Germline values: CDR1 LNHDA, CDR2 SQIVND (reference sequence). Trimming took 4 bases from V and 4 from J; bases not matched to a gene: 15. Variable domain in full (rest from reference TRBV19 and TRBJ1-1): DGGITQSPKYLFRKEGQNVTLSCEQNLNHDAMYWYRQDPGQGLRLIYYSQIVNDFQKGDIAEGYSVSREKKESFPLTVTSAQKNPTAFYLCASSTIGTTGPSTEAFFGQGTRLTVV.

The CDR3 spells CAWLRDRVSPLHF. CDR3 sequence (DNA): TGTGCCTGGCTCCGGGACAGGGTCTCACCCCTCCACTTT. The rearrangement uses TRBV30 and TRBJ1-6; 9 nucleotides match TRBD1. This CDR3 comprises 13 residues. Losses at the gene ends were 5 bases for V and 10 bases for J; bases not matched to a gene: 6. The germline gives CDR1 GTSNPN, CDR2 SVGIG (reference sequence).

This clone is a singleton in its sample. J is TRBJ1-1 and V is TRBV19; unclear D gene. Between the trimmed V and J ends, which lost 5 bases and 1 base, there was a span of 8 bases. Germline CDR1 reads LNHDA; CDR2 reads SQIVND (reference sequence). This CDR3 comprises 13 residues. The CDR3: CASSPPGNTEAFF. CDR3 sequence (DNA): TGTGCCAGTAGTCCCCCGGGGAACACTGAAGCTTTCTTT.

This chain joins TRBV6-1 and TRBJ2-7; tentative D call: TRBD1 (5 bases). V dropped 2 bases and J dropped 3 bases, with 11 bases sitting between them. There are 14 residues in the CDR3. The germline V gene has CDR1 MNHNS and CDR2 SASEGT. This CDR3 reads CASSEQGAGYEQYF. The CDR3 DNA follows: TGTGCCAGCAGTGAACAAGGGGCCGGCTACGAGCAGTACTTC.

The chain combines TRBV7-9 with TRBJ1-1, with D possibly matching TRBD1 (5 bases). The germline gives CDR1 SEHNR, CDR2 FQNEAQ (reference sequence). With 1 base removed from V and 8 bases from J, the gap between germline ends came to 8 bases. This CDR3 is 12 amino acids long. CDR3 sequence (DNA): TGTGCCAGCAGCTTAGATCCAGGGGAAGCTTTCTTT. Its protein product is CASSLDPGEAFF. The whole variable domain, filled in from reference TRBV7-9 and TRBJ1-1, reads DTGVSQNPRHKITKRGQNVTFRCDPISEHNRLYWYRQTLGQGPEFLTYFQNEAQLEKSRLLSDRFSAERPKGSFSTLEIQRTEQGDSAMYLCASSLDPGEAFFGQGTRLTVV.

The chain uses TRBV21-1 and TRBJ2-1; TRBD2, the table's D call, was not compared with the DNA. TRBV21-1 counts as a pseudogene. The CDR3 spans 14 residues. DNA for the CDR3: TGTGCCAGCAGCAAAGAGGGAGGGAGCCATGAGCAGTTCTTC. This codes for CASSKEGGSHEQFF.

The CDR3 DNA follows: TGTGCCAGCAGTGAACAGGCTTCCTACGAGCAGTACTTC. Translation: CASSEQASYEQYF. This chain joins TRBV6-1 and TRBJ2-7; the D is unclear. The V end lost 2 bases, the J end lost 1 base, and 6 bases lay between the germline ends. Per germline, CDR1 MNHNS and CDR2 SASEGT. The CDR3 is 13 amino acids.

This clone was seen once. V and J are TRBV10-3 and TRBJ1-1; D unclear. The germline V and J ends were trimmed by 6 bases and 1 base, with 9 bases remaining between them. Germline V gene lookup returns CDR1 ENHRY and CDR2 SYGVKD. This CDR3 has 13 amino acids. The CDR3 protein is CAISGPPNTEAFF. CDR3 sequence (DNA): TGTGCCATCAGCGGACCGCCGAACACTGAAGCTTTCTTT.

The chain combines TRBV5-6 with TRBJ1-4; 10 bases are a match to TRBD1. CDR1 is SGHDT, CDR2 YYEEEE, per germline. V shed 1 base and J 8 bases; nucleotides not matched to a gene: 5. This CDR3 is 15 amino acids long. CDR3 in amino acids: CASSLFGTGDEKLFF. The CDR3 coding sequence is TGTGCCAGCAGCTTGTTTGGGACAGGGGACGAAAAACTGTTTTTT.

The rearrangement joins TRBV19 to TRBJ2-1; 9 positions match TRBD2. The CDR3 has 14 amino acids. Germline CDR1 is LNHDA and CDR2 is SQIVND (reference sequence). After removal of 2 bases from V and 5 bases from J, the junction contained 1 base not matched to a gene. In nucleotides, the CDR3 is TGTGCCAGTAGTATACTAGCGGGGCACAATGAGCAGTTCTTC. It codes for CASSILAGHNEQFF.

This chain uses TRBV12-2 with TRBJ2-1; the listed D gene, TRBD1, was not tested against the DNA. TRBV12-2 corresponds to a pseudogene. CDR3 length equals 15 residues. The CDR3 loop reads CASRLTGQGHNEQFF. The CDR3 DNA is TGTGCAAGTCGCCTCACGGGACAGGGTCATAATGAGCAGTTCTTC.

This chain links TRBV4-1 with TRBJ1-5; D call uncertain. Germline lookup yields CDR1 MGHRA and CDR2 YSYEKL. The CDR3 is 17 residues long. Trimming stripped 0 bases from V and 2 bases from J, with 14 bases between. Written as DNA, the CDR3 is TGCGCCAGCAGCCAAGATGGGAGTAGTGAGGGCAATCAGCCCCAGCATTTT. Residues: CASSQDGSSEGNQPQHF.

This clone was counted once. This chain links TRBV6-6 with TRBJ1-5, with 10 bases lining up with TRBD1. The CDR3 has 16 amino acids. Trimming removed 5 bases from V and 3 bases from J; junction bases left unmatched: 7. The germline CDR1 and CDR2 sequences are MNHNY and SVGAGI (reference sequence). The CDR3 loop reads CASSRQGALPNQPQHF. In nucleotides, the CDR3 is TGTGCCAGCAGTCGACAGGGGGCCCTGCCCAATCAGCCCCAGCATTTT.

The CDR3 coding sequence is TGTGCCAGTAGGCGACAGGACTATAGCAATCAGCCCCAGCATTTT. This encodes CASRRQDYSNQPQHF. This chain links TRBV19 with TRBJ1-5; the D gene is possibly TRBD1 (6 bases). Germline CDR1 and CDR2: LNHDA and SQIVND (reference sequence). There are 15 residues in the CDR3. V was trimmed by 6 bases and J by 0 bases, leaving 12 bases between them.

This clone was observed a single time. The chain recombines TRBV28 with TRBJ1-2, with TRBD1 as a possible D gene (5 bases). The CDR3 spans 15 residues. The germline gives CDR1 MDHEN, CDR2 SYDVKM. Trimming removed 2 bases at V and 5 bases at J, with 15 bases between. Here the CDR3 reads CASSLAQGGWYGYTF. The CDR3 DNA sequence: TGTGCCAGCAGTTTAGCCCAGGGCGGATGGTATGGCTACACCTTC.

V usage is TRBV6-5 and J usage is TRBJ2-2, with 9 nucleotides matching TRBD1. With V trimmed by 6 bases and J by 5 bases, 7 bases remained unmatched. CDR1 MNHEY and CDR2 SVGAGI come from the germline V gene. The CDR3 runs to 15 residues. In DNA form, the CDR3 reads TGTGCCAGCAGGACGACAGGGGGAAGAACCGGGGAGCTGTTTTTT. Translated, it gives CASRTTGGRTGELFF.

The rearrangement joins TRBV3-1 (or the pseudogene TRBV3-2) to TRBJ1-2; no definite D call. Germline V gene data show CDR1 as LGHDT and CDR2 as YNNKEL (reference sequence). Trimming removed 1 base from V and 6 bases from J, with 9 bases in between. This CDR3 comprises 13 residues. The CDR3 region is CASSQVGKNGYTF. The DNA for the CDR3 is TGTGCCAGCAGCCAAGTTGGCAAGAATGGCTACACCTTC.

This sequence joins TRBV7-2 and TRBJ1-1, with 8 bases fitting TRBD1. The germline V gene has CDR1 SGHTA and CDR2 FQGNSA. V lost 6 bases to trimming and J lost 4 bases; unmatched junction nucleotides: 7. This CDR3 contains 14 residues. The CDR3 DNA reads as TGTGCCAGCAGGGAGACAGGGGCGGGCACTGAAGCTTTCTTT. Encoded protein: CASRETGAGTEAFF.

This rearrangement joins TRBV5-1 to TRBJ1-2, with 12 bases lining up with TRBD1. This CDR3 region has 13 residues. Germline-derived CDR1 and CDR2 are SGHRS and YFSETQ. Trimming took 4 bases from V and 8 from J; bases not matched to a gene: 3. For the CDR3, the DNA is TGCGCCAGCAGCCAGGGGACAGGGGGCGGCTACACCTTC. This gives the protein CASSQGTGGGYTF.

The V call is TRBV7-9, the J call TRBJ1-5; TRBD1 is a possible D gene (6 bases). In germline, CDR1 is SEHNR, CDR2 FQNEAQ (reference sequence). There are 15 residues in the CDR3. Trimming removed 3 bases at V and 3 bases at J, with 12 bases between. CDR3 bases: TGTGCCAGCAGCTTTTCAGGGGCCACCAATCAGCCCCAGCATTTT. Residues: CASSFSGATNQPQHF.